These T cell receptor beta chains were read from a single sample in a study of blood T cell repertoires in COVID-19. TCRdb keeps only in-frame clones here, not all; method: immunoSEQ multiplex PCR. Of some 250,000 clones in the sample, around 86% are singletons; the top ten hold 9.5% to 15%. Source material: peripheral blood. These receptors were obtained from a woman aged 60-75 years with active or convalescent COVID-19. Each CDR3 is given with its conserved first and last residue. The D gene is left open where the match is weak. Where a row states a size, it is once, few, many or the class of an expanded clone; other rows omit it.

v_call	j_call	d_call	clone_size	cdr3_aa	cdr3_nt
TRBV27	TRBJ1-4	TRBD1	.	CASRNRGAANEKLFF	TGTGCCAGCAGAAACAGGGGGGCAGCTAATGAAAAACTGTTTTTT
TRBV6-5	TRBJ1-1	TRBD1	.	CASSYSDRAPEAFF	TGTGCCAGCAGTTACTCTGACAGGGCCCCTGAAGCTTTCTTT
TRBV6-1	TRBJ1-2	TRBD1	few	CASSVSRDRGNYGYTF	TGTGCCAGCAGTGTGTCCCGGGACAGGGGCAACTATGGCTACACCTTC
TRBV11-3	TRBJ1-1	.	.	CASSPSPDTEAFF	TGTGCCAGCAGCCCGAGTCCGGACACTGAAGCTTTCTTT
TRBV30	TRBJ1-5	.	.	CAWSVGSQGQPQHF	TGTGCCTGGAGTGTAGGGAGTCAAGGGCAGCCCCAGCATTTT
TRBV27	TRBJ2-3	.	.	CASSRNLIRGTDTQYF	TGTGCCAGCAGTCGCAACTTGATACGGGGCACAGATACGCAGTATTTT
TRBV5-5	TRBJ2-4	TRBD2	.	CASSFGGTQAKNIQYF	TGTGCCAGCAGCTTCGGGGGGACCCAAGCCAAAAACATTCAGTACTTC
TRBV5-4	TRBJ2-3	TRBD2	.	CASSRTGGIDTQYF	TGTGCCAGCAGCCGTACCGGGGGGATAGATACGCAGTATTTT
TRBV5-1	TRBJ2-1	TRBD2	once	CASSPGTTYNEQFF	TGCGCCAGCAGCCCCGGGACTACGTACAATGAGCAGTTCTTC
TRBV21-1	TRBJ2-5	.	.	CASRRQSECETQYF	TGTGCCAGCAGGAGACAGTCCGAGTGTGAGACCCAGTACTTC
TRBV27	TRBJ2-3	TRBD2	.	CASSRTSGGWDTQYF	TGTGCCAGCAGCCGGACTAGCGGGGGGTGGGATACGCAGTATTTT
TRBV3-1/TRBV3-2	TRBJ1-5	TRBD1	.	CASSQADRGLSQPQHF	TGTGCCAGCAGCCAAGCAGACAGGGGGCTAAGTCAGCCCCAGCATTTT
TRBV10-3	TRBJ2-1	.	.	CAISPDTYNEQFF	TGTGCCATCAGTCCGGACACCTACAATGAGCAGTTCTTC
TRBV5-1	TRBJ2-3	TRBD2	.	CASSLVLAGGTTDTQYF	TGCGCCAGCAGCTTGGTACTAGCGGGGGGAACCACAGATACGCAGTATTTT
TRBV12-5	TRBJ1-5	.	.	CASGLVHETDYSNQPQHF	TGTGCTAGTGGTTTGGTACATGAGACGGACTATAGCAATCAGCCCCAGCATTTT
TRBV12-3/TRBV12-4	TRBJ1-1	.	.	CASSLQVSTEAFF	TGTGCCAGCAGTCTCCAGGTAAGCACTGAAGCTTTCTTT
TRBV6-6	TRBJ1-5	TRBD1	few	CASSRGQGADNQPQHF	TGTGCCAGCAGTCGTGGACAGGGGGCCGACAATCAGCCCCAGCATTTT
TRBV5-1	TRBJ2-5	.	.	CASSFQGDQETQYF	TGCGCCAGCAGCTTTCAAGGAGACCAAGAGACCCAGTACTTC
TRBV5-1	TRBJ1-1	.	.	CASSWKGPDTEAFF	TGCGCCAGCAGCTGGAAGGGGCCGGACACTGAAGCTTTCTTT
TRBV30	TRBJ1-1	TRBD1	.	CASRQGDTEAFF	TGTGCCTCCCGACAGGGCGACACTGAAGCTTTCTTT
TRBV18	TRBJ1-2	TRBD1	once	CASSPMRGTGTGPYGYTF	TGTGCCAGCTCACCGATGCGTGGGACAGGGACTGGCCCCTATGGCTACACCTTC
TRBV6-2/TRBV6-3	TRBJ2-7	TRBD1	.	CASSYETGTGDYEQYF	TGTGCCAGCAGTTACGAAACCGGGACAGGGGACTACGAGCAGTACTTC
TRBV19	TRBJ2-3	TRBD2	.	CASSGWGLAAAGGGDTQYF	TGTGCCAGTAGTGGTTGGGGACTAGCGGCGGCAGGGGGGGGAGATACGCAGTATTTT
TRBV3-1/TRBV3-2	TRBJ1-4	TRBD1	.	CASSQRDRGFGKLFF	TGTGCCAGCAGCCAAAGGGACAGGGGTTTTGGGAAACTGTTTTTT
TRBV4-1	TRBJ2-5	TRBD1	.	CASSQQRQGGQETQYF	TGCGCCAGCAGCCAACAGAGACAGGGGGGCCAAGAGACCCAGTACTTC
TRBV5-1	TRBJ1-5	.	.	CASSLGAPGSNQPQHF	TGCGCCAGCAGCTTGGGAGCCCCCGGGAGCAATCAGCCCCAGCATTTT
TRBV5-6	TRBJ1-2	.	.	CASSLGQGSLSAGYTF	TGTGCCAGCAGCTTAGGTCAGGGGTCGTTATCGGCTGGCTACACCTTC
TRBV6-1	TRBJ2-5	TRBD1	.	CASSEIPAGGVETQYF	TGTGCCAGCAGTGAAATCCCCGCAGGGGGAGTAGAGACCCAGTACTTC
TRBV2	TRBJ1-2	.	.	CASSAGRDYGYTF	TGTGCCAGCAGTGCGGGCAGGGACTATGGCTACACCTTC
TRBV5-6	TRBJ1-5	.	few	CASSLGGSTDSNQPQHF	TGTGCCAGCAGCCTGGGAGGGTCCACCGATAGCAATCAGCCCCAGCATTTT
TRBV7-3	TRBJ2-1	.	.	CASSPGVDSANNEQFF	TGTGCCAGCAGCCCCGGGGTGGACTCTGCGAACAATGAGCAGTTCTTC
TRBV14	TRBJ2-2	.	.	CASSQYAGRWYTGELFF	TGTGCCAGCAGCCAATACGCGGGCAGGTGGTACACCGGGGAGCTGTTTTTT
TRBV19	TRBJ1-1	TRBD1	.	CASRGHRGLSTEAFF	TGTGCCAGTAGGGGACACAGGGGGCTGAGCACTGAAGCTTTCTTT
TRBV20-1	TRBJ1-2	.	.	CSASISRGRDGYTF	TGCAGTGCTAGTATAAGCAGGGGACGGGATGGCTACACCTTC
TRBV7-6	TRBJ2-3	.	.	CASSPARGVDTQYF	TGTGCCAGCAGCCCCGCCAGGGGGGTAGATACGCAGTATTTT
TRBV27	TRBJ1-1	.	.	CASSQNRFTEAFF	TGTGCCAGCAGTCAAAACAGGTTTACTGAAGCTTTCTTT
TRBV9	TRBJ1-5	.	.	CASSPDSTGQPQHF	TGTGCCAGCAGCCCCGACAGTACCGGTCAGCCCCAGCATTTT
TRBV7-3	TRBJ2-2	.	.	CASSLSGSGELFF	TGTGCCAGCAGCTTATCGGGGTCCGGGGAGCTGTTTTTT
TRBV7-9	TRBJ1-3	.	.	CASSDGRGFSGNTIYF	TGTGCCAGCAGTGATGGCAGGGGCTTTTCTGGAAACACCATATATTTT
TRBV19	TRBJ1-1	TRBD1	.	CASRLRPGQEFDTEAFF	TGTGCCAGTAGGCTGCGCCCGGGACAGGAGTTTGACACTGAAGCTTTCTTT
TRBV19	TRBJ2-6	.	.	CASGGLGSGANVLTF	TGTGCCAGTGGTGGACTGGGGTCTGGGGCCAACGTCCTGACTTTC
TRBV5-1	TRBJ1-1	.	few	CASSLTGGMREAFF	TGCGCCAGCAGCTTGACTGGGGGCATGAGGGAAGCTTTCTTT
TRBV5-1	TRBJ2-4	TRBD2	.	CASSLVPAGRENIQYF	TGCGCCAGCAGCTTAGTTCCCGCGGGGAGGGAAAACATTCAGTACTTC
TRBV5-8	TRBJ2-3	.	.	CASSIAGWADTQYF	TGTGCCAGCAGCATCGCGGGGTGGGCAGATACGCAGTATTTT
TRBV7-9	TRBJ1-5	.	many	CASSLSTGGYQPQHF	TGTGCCAGCAGCTTATCGACGGGGGGGTACCAGCCCCAGCATTTT
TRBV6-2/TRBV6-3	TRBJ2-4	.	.	CASSYDAGPLAKNIQYF	TGTGCCAGCAGTTACGATGCGGGGCCCCTAGCCAAAAACATTCAGTACTTC
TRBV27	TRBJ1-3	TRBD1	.	CASRRTGERNTIYF	TGTGCCAGCAGACGGACAGGGGAGCGAAACACCATATATTTT
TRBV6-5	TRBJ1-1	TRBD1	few	CASSYQGASEAFF	TGTGCCAGCAGTTACCAGGGGGCCTCTGAAGCTTTCTTT
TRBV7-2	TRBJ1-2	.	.	CASSQGQGPNYGYTF	TGTGCCAGCAGCCAAGGTCAGGGGCCTAACTATGGCTACACCTTC
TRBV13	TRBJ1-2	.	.	CASSSGQLTGLYGYTF	TGTGCCAGCAGCTCCGGACAGCTTACGGGATTGTATGGCTACACCTTC